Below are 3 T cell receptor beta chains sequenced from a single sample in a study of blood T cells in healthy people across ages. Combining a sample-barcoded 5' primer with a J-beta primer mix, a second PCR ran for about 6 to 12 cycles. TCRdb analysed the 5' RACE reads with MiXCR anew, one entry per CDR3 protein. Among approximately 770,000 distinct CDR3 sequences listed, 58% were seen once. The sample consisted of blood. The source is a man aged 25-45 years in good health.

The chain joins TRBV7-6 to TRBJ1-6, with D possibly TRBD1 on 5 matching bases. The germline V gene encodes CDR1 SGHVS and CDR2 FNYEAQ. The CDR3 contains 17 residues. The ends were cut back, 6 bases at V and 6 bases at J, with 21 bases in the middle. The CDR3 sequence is CASRPGRKRGVNSPLHF. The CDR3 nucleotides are TGTGCCAGCAGACCTGGGAGGAAGAGAGGGGTTAATTCACCCCTCCACTTT.

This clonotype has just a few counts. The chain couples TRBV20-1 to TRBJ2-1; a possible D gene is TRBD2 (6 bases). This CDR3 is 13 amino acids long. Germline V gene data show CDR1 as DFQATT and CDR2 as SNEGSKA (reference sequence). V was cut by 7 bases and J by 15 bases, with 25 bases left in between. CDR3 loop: CSVRRQSGTHPFF. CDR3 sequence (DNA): TGCAGTGTCCGACGCCAGTCCGGGACTCACCCGTTCTTC.

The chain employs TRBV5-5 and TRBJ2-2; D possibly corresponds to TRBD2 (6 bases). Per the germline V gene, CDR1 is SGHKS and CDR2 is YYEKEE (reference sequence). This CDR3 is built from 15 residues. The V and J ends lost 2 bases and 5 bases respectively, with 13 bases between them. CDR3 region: CASSLVPEGTGELFF. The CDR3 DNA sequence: TGTGCCAGCAGCTTAGTCCCGGAGGGGACCGGGGAGCTGTTTTTT.